The 18 T cell receptor beta chains below were found in one sample sequenced in a study of T cell repertoires in cytomegalovirus infection. TCRdb reprocessed the reads with MiXCR, giving one entry per CDR3 protein. Of about 260,000 distinct CDR3 sequences listed, roughly 15% are singletons. The specimen was PBMCs. These receptors were obtained from a human donor in good health (CMV status not recorded). Some clones in this sample may be carry-over from other donors' samples.

This clonotype appeared a few times. The gene calls are TRBV9 and TRBJ2-1; the D is unclear. Germline CDR1 is SGDLS and CDR2 is YYNGEE. This CDR3 contains 17 residues. Trimming shortened V by 7 bases and J by 0 bases, and 20 bases separated the two germline ends. The CDR3 reads CASGSRLSDSSYNEQFF. The CDR3 DNA follows: TGTGCCAGCGGGTCAAGACTCTCCGATAGCTCCTACAATGAGCAGTTCTTC. The full variable domain, completed using reference TRBV9 and TRBJ2-1, is DSGVTQTPKHLITATGQRVTLRCSPRSGDLSVYWYQQSLDQGLQFLIQYYNGEERAKGNILERFSAQQFPDLHSELNLSSLELGDSALYFCASGSRLSDSSYNEQFFGPGTRLTVL.

This clonotype occurred a few times. V and J are TRBV6-2 or TRBV6-3 and TRBJ2-7, with TRBD2 matching over 8 bases. The J segment lost 6 bases and the V segment lost 6 bases, leaving 13 bases of the junction unmatched. This CDR3 has 15 residues. The V gene's germline CDR1 is MNHEY and CDR2 SVGEGT. CDR3 sequence (DNA): TGTGCCAGCAGCTCCGTTGGGAGCGGGAGCGGCGAGCAGTACTTC. As protein: CASSSVGSGSGEQYF.

This clonotype was counted at least ten times. This chain connects TRBV12-3 or TRBV12-4 to TRBJ2-2; D gene uncertain. The CDR3 is 13 residues long. With 6 bases removed from V and 0 bases from J, the gap between germline ends came to 5 bases. CDR3 loop: CASRRANTGELFF. CDR3 nucleotide sequence: TGTGCCAGCAGAAGAGCGAACACCGGGGAGCTGTTTTTT.

This clonotype has a count of ten or more. The gene calls are TRBV28 and TRBJ1-5; no firm D call. Trimming took 2 bases from V and 1 from J, leaving 3 bases between them. The CDR3 covers 13 residues. The germline V gene encodes CDR1 MDHEN and CDR2 SYDVKM. CDR3 DNA sequence: TGTGCCAGCAGTTTACGAAGCAATCAGCCCCAGCATTTT. Its protein product is CASSLRSNQPQHF. Full variable domain (remainder filled in from reference TRBV28 and TRBJ1-5): DVKVTQSSRYLVKRTGEKVFLECVQDMDHENMFWYRQDPGLGLRLIYFSYDVKMKEKGDIPEGYSVSREKKERFSLILESASTNQTSMYLCASSLRSNQPQHFGDGTRLSIL.

This clonotype was recorded at least ten times. The chain recombines TRBV28 with TRBJ2-3; either TRBD1 or TRBD2 may fit D (5 bases each). V dropped 5 bases and J dropped 1 base, with 13 bases sitting between them. Germline loops: CDR1 MDHEN, CDR2 SYDVKM. The CDR3 is 15 residues long. CDR3 coding DNA: TGTGCCAGCAGTCCTTCGGGACCCCGCACAGATACGCAGTATTTT. Translated: CASSPSGPRTDTQYF.

The table lists this clonotype with many counts. The chain couples TRBV10-2 to TRBJ2-7, with D perhaps TRBD1 (6 bases). The V end lost 8 bases, the J end lost 6 bases, and 20 bases lay between the germline ends. The germline CDR1 and CDR2 sequences are WSHSY and SAAADI. This CDR3 contains 14 residues. The CDR3 nucleotides are TGCGCCAGCTCAGAGGGGGATATATCAATCGAGCAGTACTTC. Translated, it gives CASSEGDISIEQYF.

This clonotype was detected a few times. The chain employs TRBV10-3 and TRBJ1-5; no reliable D call. V lost 6 bases and J lost 3, with 6 bases in between. The CDR3 runs 12 residues. Germline V lookup: CDR1 ENHRY, CDR2 SYGVKD. The CDR3 DNA reads as TGTGCCATCAGGGACGACAATCAGCCCCAGCATTTT. This sequence encodes CAIRDDNQPQHF.

This clonotype was counted ten times or more. V and J are TRBV7-8 and TRBJ1-5; D not certain. Germline V CDR1 and CDR2: SGHVS, FQNEAQ. Between the trimmed V and J ends, which lost 1 base and 9 bases, there was a span of 7 bases. The CDR3 extends over 12 amino acids. The chain's CDR3 is CASSLEGGPQHF. In nucleotides, the CDR3 is TGTGCCAGCAGCTTAGAAGGTGGGCCCCAGCATTTT. The full variable domain, its missing parts supplied by reference TRBV7-8 and TRBJ1-5, is GAGVSQSPRYKVAKRGQDVALRCDPISGHVSLFWYQQALGQGPEFLTYFQNEAQLDKSGLPSDRFFAERPEGSVSTLKIQRTQQEDSAVYLCASSLEGGPQHFGDGTRLSIL.

This clonotype came up many times. This chain uses TRBV7-2 with TRBJ2-1; TRBD2 agrees at 13 bases. V was clipped by 5 bases and J by 7 bases; unmatched bases: 8. This CDR3 has 16 amino acids. The germline CDR1 and CDR2 sequences are SGHTA and FQGNSA. CDR3 nucleotide sequence: TGTGCCAGCAGCGTTACTAGCGGGAGGGAGTCAAATGAGCAGTTCTTC. This translates into CASSVTSGRESNEQFF.

This clonotype has only a few counts. The J gene is TRBJ2-6, the V gene TRBV29-1, with 9 nucleotides matching TRBD1. Looked up from germline, CDR1 is SQVTM and CDR2 is ANQGSEA. CDR3 length: 17 residues. The V and J ends lost 5 bases and 3 bases, in that order; junction bases with no gene match: 11. This CDR3 is CSVNMGQGRGGANVLTF. The CDR3 DNA follows: TGCAGCGTTAATATGGGACAGGGACGAGGTGGGGCCAACGTCCTGACTTTC.

The genes are TRBV28 and TRBJ2-1; 9 bases map to TRBD2. Germline CDR1 reads MDHEN; CDR2 reads SYDVKM. V trimming: 3 bases; J trimming: 0 bases; junction bases outside the gene matches: 9. The CDR3 is made up of 18 amino acids. CDR3 coding DNA: TGTGCCAGCAGTTTTTCGACTAGCGGTCAAAGCTCCTACAATGAGCAGTTCTTC. It is translated as CASSFSTSGQSSYNEQFF. Using reference TRBV28 and TRBJ2-1 for the parts outside the CDR3, the full variable domain is DVKVTQSSRYLVKRTGEKVFLECVQDMDHENMFWYRQDPGLGLRLIYFSYDVKMKEKGDIPEGYSVSREKKERFSLILESASTNQTSMYLCASSFSTSGQSSYNEQFFGPGTRLTVL.

Many counts were recorded for this clonotype. The chain links TRBV7-9 to TRBJ1-1, with TRBD1 matching over 12 bases. CDR3 length: 16 residues. The junction had 9 bases not matched to a gene; V was cut back by 5 bases and J by 5 bases. Germline CDR1 is SEHNR and CDR2 is FQNEAQ (reference sequence). The CDR3 DNA follows: TGTGCCAGCAGCCCCGGGACAGGGGGCTCGATAACTGAAGCTTTCTTT. This sequence encodes CASSPGTGGSITEAFF. Complete variable domain (other parts from reference TRBV7-9 and TRBJ1-1): DTGVSQNPRHKITKRGQNVTFRCDPISEHNRLYWYRQTLGQGPEFLTYFQNEAQLEKSRLLSDRFSAERPKGSFSTLEIQRTEQGDSAMYLCASSPGTGGSITEAFFGQGTRLTVV.

Remarks on this clonotype: Given a much more abundant clone one base away, this may be a read error. The chain couples TRBV11-2 to TRBJ1-2; D possibly corresponds to TRBD1 (6 bases). Germline values: CDR1 SGHAT, CDR2 FQNNGV. This CDR3 has 15 amino acids. The CDR3: CTSSSYDRSTYGYTF. The CDR3 DNA reads TGTACCAGCAGCTCCTACGACAGGTCGACTTACGGCTACACCTTC.

This clonotype has ten or more counts. The V and J genes are TRBV7-2 and TRBJ2-5; TRBD1 aligns across 8 bases. The CDR3 is made up of 15 amino acids. Germline CDR1 reads SGHTA; CDR2 reads FQGNSA. The V gene end was trimmed by 1 base and the J gene end by 5 bases; junction bases not matched to a gene: 6. The CDR3 loop is CASSLVHRGAETQYF. CDR3 nucleotide sequence: TGTGCCAGCAGCTTAGTCCACAGGGGGGCGGAGACCCAGTACTTC. Full variable domain (remainder filled in from reference TRBV7-2 and TRBJ2-5): GAGVSQSPSNKVTEKGKDVELRCDPISGHTALYWYRQSLGQGLEFLIYFQGNSAPDKSGLPSDRFSAERTGGSVSTLTIQRTQQEDSAVYLCASSLVHRGAETQYFGPGTRLLVL.

The sample holds many counts of this clonotype. This chain connects TRBV7-9 to TRBJ2-3, with D unclear. This CDR3 is built from 15 residues. Trimming shortened V by 1 base and J by 0 bases, and 8 bases separated the two germline ends. CDR1 is SEHNR and CDR2 is FQNEAQ in the germline V gene (reference sequence). The CDR3 region has the DNA TGTGCCAGCAGCTTAGTCGCGGCTAGCACAGATACGCAGTATTTT. This translates into CASSLVAASTDTQYF.

This clonotype was observed a handful of times. V gene TRBV19 combines with J gene TRBJ2-7; a weak D match, TRBD1 (6 bases). Germline CDR1 reads LNHDA; CDR2 reads SQIVND (reference sequence). The CDR3 is made up of 16 amino acids. V was pared by 6 bases and J by 0 bases, with 18 bases between. DNA for the CDR3: TGTGCCAGTAGGAGGACAGTACGGGGCCTCTCCTACGAGCAGTACTTC. Translating it yields CASRRTVRGLSYEQYF.

This clonotype was picked up many times. The chain couples TRBV7-2 to TRBJ2-7; 8 bases agree with TRBD1. V was clipped by 3 bases and J by 5 bases; unmatched bases: 6. Germline V gene lookup returns CDR1 SGHTA and CDR2 FQGNSA. The CDR3 is 14 residues long. CDR3 DNA sequence: TGTGCCAGCAGCTTCCAGGGGGCAGGGAACGAGCAGTACTTC. Translated: CASSFQGAGNEQYF.

The rearrangement links TRBV28 to TRBJ2-1, with 8 positions matching TRBD2. V gave up 3 bases and J gave up 0 bases; unmatched junction bases: 13. CDR3 length: 19 residues. Per germline, CDR1 MDHEN and CDR2 SYDVKM. The CDR3, as DNA: TGTGCCAGCAGTTTCGGGGGGGGCTCTTTGAGGAGCTCCTACAATGAGCAGTTCTTC. Amino acid sequence: CASSFGGGSLRSSYNEQFF.